Listed below are T cell receptor beta chains from one sample, sequenced in a study of T cell changes during pregnancy in multiple sclerosis. Sequenced by immunoSEQ multiplex PCR; TCRdb stores in-frame clones only, minus some. The sample has approximately 65,000 clones, 92% seen once; the top ten hold around 3.3%. The sample consisted of CD8+ T cells from peripheral blood mononuclear cells, taken in the third trimester of pregnancy. Source of these receptors: a female donor in good health, enrolled as a control in a pregnancy study. Both conserved end residues are part of each CDR3. D genes are given only for firm matches. A clone size is listed for some rows: how often the clone was seen (once, few, many), or a class if it is expanded.

d_call j_call v_call clone_size cdr3_aa cdr3_nt
TRBD1 TRBJ1-1 TRBV19 NA CASRTGVGNTEAFF TGTGCCAGTAGGACAGGGGTGGGGAACACTGAAGCTTTCTTT
NA TRBJ2-7 TRBV27 NA CASSSGQSYEQYF TGTGCCAGCAGTTCAGGACAGTCCTACGAGCAGTACTTC
NA TRBJ2-3 TRBV29-1 NA CSGDSMLADTQYF TGCAGCGGAGACTCTATGCTGGCAGATACGCAGTATTTT
NA TRBJ2-1 TRBV7-9 NA CASSYDREQFF TGTGCCAGCAGCTACGACAGGGAGCAGTTCTTC
NA TRBJ1-1 TRBV7-9 NA CASSGGDHLADTEAFF TGTGCCAGCAGCGGGGGAGACCATCTAGCGGACACTGAAGCTTTCTTT
TRBD2 TRBJ2-2 TRBV27 NA CASSFVAGGSGELFF TGTGCCAGCAGTTTTGTGGCGGGGGGGTCTGGGGAGCTGTTTTTT
NA TRBJ2-2 TRBV2 NA CASKPGFGELFF TGTGCCAGCAAGCCAGGGTTCGGGGAGCTGTTTTTT
TRBD2 TRBJ2-4 TRBV30 few CAWSVRGGRNIQYF TGTGCCTGGAGTGTACGGGGGGGCCGGAACATTCAGTACTTC
TRBD1 TRBJ1-1 TRBV19 NA CASSIGDRGADTEAFF TGTGCCAGTAGTATAGGGGACAGGGGGGCTGACACTGAAGCTTTCTTT
TRBD1 TRBJ1-1 TRBV4-3 once CASSRLTPTGGGNTEAFF TGCGCCAGCAGCCGCCTGACACCGACAGGGGGCGGGAACACTGAAGCTTTCTTT
TRBD1 TRBJ2-7 TRBV9 NA CASSPGQGNYEQYF TGTGCCAGCAGCCCGGGACAGGGGAACTACGAGCAGTACTTC
NA TRBJ2-5 TRBV27 NA CASKTVKQETQYF TGTGCCAGCAAGACAGTAAAACAAGAGACCCAGTACTTC
NA TRBJ1-2 TRBV4-3 NA CASSLALPPSDGYTF TGCGCCAGCAGCCTGGCCTTGCCCCCAAGCGATGGCTACACCTTC
TRBD1 TRBJ2-7 TRBV27 NA CASSSADRGYEQYF TGTGCCAGCAGTTCCGCGGACAGGGGCTACGAGCAGTACTTC
NA TRBJ1-5 TRBV6-4 NA CASSDGENQPQHF TGTGCCAGCAGTGACGGAGAAAATCAGCCCCAGCATTTT
NA TRBJ1-1 TRBV19 once CASSRGLTANTEAFF TGTGCCAGTAGTCGGGGACTAACGGCGAACACTGAAGCTTTCTTT
NA TRBJ2-7 TRBV30 NA CAWTESYEQYF TGTGCCTGGACAGAATCCTACGAGCAGTACTTC
NA TRBJ2-6 TRBV5-4 NA CASSSPSSVISGANVLTF TGTGCCAGCAGCTCACCCTCGTCGGTTATCTCTGGGGCCAACGTCCTGACTTTC
TRBD1 TRBJ1-1 TRBV7-9 few CASSHTGGMHTEAFF TGTGCCAGCAGCCATACAGGGGGCATGCACACTGAAGCTTTCTTT
NA TRBJ1-2 TRBV19 NA CASRQDYGYTF TGTGCCAGCAGACAGGACTATGGCTACACCTTC
TRBD1 TRBJ1-1 TRBV6-5 NA CASSVQGQSNTEAFF TGTGCCAGCAGTGTACAGGGACAGTCGAACACTGAAGCTTTCTTT
NA TRBJ1-2 TRBV27 NA CASTTSGLQANYGYTF TGTGCCAGCACAACTAGCGGGCTCCAGGCTAACTATGGCTACACCTTC
NA TRBJ1-1 TRBV1 NA CTSSHLARSESTEAFF TGCACCAGCAGCCACCTAGCGAGGAGTGAGAGCACTGAAGCTTTCTTT
NA TRBJ1-2 TRBV6-4 NA CASSAGEPYGYTF TGTGCCAGCAGTGCCGGAGAACCCTATGGCTACACCTTC
TRBD2 TRBJ2-1 TRBV19 NA CASSMPSGGRDNEQFF TGTGCCAGTAGTATGCCCAGCGGGGGACGCGACAATGAGCAGTTCTTC
TRBD2 TRBJ2-5 TRBV27 once CASSDGLVQETQYF TGTGCCAGCAGCGACGGACTAGTTCAAGAGACCCAGTACTTC
TRBD2 TRBJ2-3 TRBV30 NA CAWSRTSGAPDTQYF TGTGCCTGGTCCCGGACTAGCGGGGCACCAGATACGCAGTATTTT
NA TRBJ2-7 TRBV27 once CASSFGADIYEQYF TGTGCCAGCAGTTTTGGGGCGGATATCTACGAGCAGTACTTC
TRBD1 TRBJ1-2 TRBV7-3 NA CASGRTGGGEYGYTF TGTGCCAGCGGCCGGACAGGGGGCGGCGAATATGGCTACACCTTC
NA TRBJ1-1 TRBV9 NA CASSVPVNTEAFF TGTGCCAGCAGCGTACCAGTAAACACTGAAGCTTTCTTT
NA TRBJ2-1 TRBV5-5 NA CASSLPGYEQFF TGTGCCAGCAGCTTACCCGGGTATGAGCAGTTCTTC
TRBD1 TRBJ1-1 TRBV19 NA CASSIAPDRVNTEAFF TGTGCCAGTAGTATAGCGCCGGACAGGGTTAATACTGAAGCTTTCTTT
NA TRBJ1-2 TRBV7-2 NA CASIPLGRVYGYTF TGTGCCAGCATCCCCCTAGGGAGAGTCTATGGCTACACCTTC
NA TRBJ2-2 TRBV9 NA CASSVYRAYTGELFF TGTGCCAGCAGCGTATACAGGGCCTACACCGGGGAGCTGTTTTTT
NA TRBJ2-2 TRBV19 once CASSILPLTNTGELFF TGTGCCAGTAGTATCCTTCCCCTAACGAACACCGGGGAGCTGTTTTTT
TRBD1 TRBJ2-5 TRBV6-5 NA CASRGQGDETQYF TGTGCCAGCAGGGGACAGGGGGACGAGACCCAGTACTTC
NA TRBJ2-3 TRBV7-3 NA CASSPIATDTQYF TGTGCCAGCAGCCCAATAGCAACCGATACGCAGTATTTT
TRBD2 TRBJ2-1 TRBV7-3 once CASTDGGTTYNEQFF TGTGCCAGCACGGACGGCGGGACTACCTACAATGAGCAGTTCTTC
TRBD2 TRBJ2-3 TRBV6-4 few CASTPSGGASDTQYF TGTGCCAGCACCCCAAGCGGGGGGGCCTCAGATACGCAGTATTTT
NA TRBJ2-7 TRBV6-6 NA CASPTDSTRDEQYF TGTGCCAGCCCCACGGACAGTACGAGAGACGAGCAGTACTTC
TRBD1 TRBJ1-2 TRBV6-1 NA CASSAPGTTGGLWYGYTF TGTGCCAGCAGTGCCCCGGGGACGACAGGGGGCCTCTGGTATGGCTACACCTTC
NA TRBJ2-7 TRBV7-9 NA CASSLEGEADYEQYF TGTGCCAGCAGCTTAGAAGGGGAAGCAGACTACGAGCAGTACTTC
TRBD1 TRBJ1-1 TRBV5-6 few CASSRTGAIEAFF TGTGCCAGCAGCCGGACAGGGGCGATTGAAGCTTTCTTT
NA TRBJ1-2 TRBV28 NA CASSLSRVSNYGYTF TGTGCCAGCAGTTTATCGAGGGTTTCTAACTATGGCTACACCTTC
NA TRBJ1-2 TRBV6-6 NA CASSYPPTGDYGYTF TGTGCCAGCAGTTACCCCCCGACAGGCGACTATGGCTACACCTTC
TRBD1 TRBJ2-3 TRBV27 NA CASQTGSPDTQYF TGTGCCAGCCAGACAGGGAGCCCAGATACGCAGTATTTT
TRBD2 TRBJ2-7 TRBV4-1 NA CASSQVTSGGYEQYF TGCGCCAGCAGCCAAGTGACTAGCGGGGGATACGAGCAGTACTTC
NA TRBJ1-1 TRBV29-1 few CSVRGANTEAFF TGCAGCGTTCGGGGAGCTAACACTGAAGCTTTCTTT
NA TRBJ1-1 TRBV27 few CASSPGFANTEAFF TGTGCCAGCAGTCCAGGGTTCGCGAACACTGAAGCTTTCTTT
TRBD1 TRBJ1-2 TRBV14 NA CASSQWPGTGGDGYTF TGTGCCAGCAGCCAATGGCCCGGGACAGGGGGCGATGGCTACACCTTC
TRBD1 TRBJ1-6 TRBV30 NA CAWSPGTGDSPLHF TGTGCCTGGAGTCCCGGGACAGGGGACTCACCCCTCCACTTT
TRBD1 TRBJ1-6 TRBV6-5 NA CASSSQGIGHSPLHF TGTGCCAGCAGCTCACAGGGGATAGGCCATTCACCCCTCCACTTT
NA TRBJ1-1 TRBV5-6 few CASRPGVGTEAFF TGTGCCAGCAGACCGGGGGTTGGGACTGAAGCTTTCTTT
NA TRBJ1-2 TRBV27 NA CASSLIGGDGYTF TGTGCCAGCAGTTTAATAGGGGGGGATGGCTACACCTTC